This passage covers 31 T cell receptor beta chains from one sample sequenced in a study of blood T cells in healthy people across ages. The authors ran a second PCR of roughly 7 to 11 cycles using a sample-barcoded 5' primer and a J-beta primer mix. A single record per CDR3 protein comes from TCRdb applying MiXCR to the 5' RACE reads. The sample lists 650,000 to 950,000 distinct CDR3 sequences, roughly 44% occurring once. Material for sequencing was blood. These receptors all come from a man aged 55-75 years in good health.

This clonotype was detected a few times. This chain uses TRBV24-1 with TRBJ2-5; 7 bases align to TRBD1. Germline loops: CDR1 KGHDR, CDR2 SFDVKD. The CDR3 is 16 residues long. Losses at the gene ends were 3 bases for V and 1 base for J; bases not matched to a gene: 7. The CDR3 region is CATSDPPGQPQETQYF. In nucleotides, the CDR3 is TGTGCCACCAGTGATCCTCCGGGACAGCCCCAAGAGACCCAGTACTTC.

About this clonotype: One end of the junction fails to match germline, which may point to a read error. The chain uses TRBV13 and TRBJ2-3, with 8 bases that match TRBD2. CDR1 and CDR2 from the germline V gene are PRHDT and FYEKMQ (reference sequence). The CDR3 runs to 15 residues. The CDR3 sequence is CASSHGLAIPDTQYF. The CDR3 coding sequence is TGTGCTAGCAGCCACGGACTAGCAATTCCAGATACGCAGTATTTT.

The gene calls are TRBV9 and TRBJ2-2, with D possibly matching TRBD2 (5 bases). CDR3 length equals 15 residues. The germline V gene has CDR1 SGDLS and CDR2 YYNGEE. Trimming removed 4 bases from V and 4 bases from J, with 14 bases in between. The DNA of the CDR3 is TGTGCCAGCAGCCCCCCAACTGAGGGCACCGGGGAGCTGTTTTTT. Translating gives CASSPPTEGTGELFF.

This clonotype was counted between two and nine times. The gene calls are TRBV3-1 and TRBJ2-5, with 10 bases fitting TRBD2. The J segment lost 7 bases and the V segment lost 0 bases, leaving 5 bases of the junction unmatched. Per germline, CDR1 LGHDT and CDR2 YNNKEL (reference sequence). The CDR3 is made up of 15 amino acids. This CDR3 reads CASSQEIASGGTQYF. CDR3 nucleotide sequence: TGTGCCAGCAGCCAAGAGATAGCTAGCGGGGGGACCCAGTACTTC.

The chain uses TRBV20-1 and TRBJ2-1; a possible D gene is TRBD2 (7 bases). Germline values: CDR1 DFQATT, CDR2 SNEGSKA (reference sequence). The CDR3 has 15 residues. Trimming cost V 1 base and J 6 bases, with 16 bases left between them. CDR3 sequence: CSARAGGPGGNEQFF. The CDR3 DNA reads TGCAGTGCTAGAGCGGGGGGCCCGGGGGGCAATGAGCAGTTCTTC.

There are many counts of this clonotype. This chain joins TRBV29-1 and TRBJ2-4; D remains ambiguous. Trimming shortened V by 4 bases and J by 3 bases, and 4 bases separated the two germline ends. This CDR3 has 11 amino acids. CDR1 and CDR2 from the germline V gene are SQVTM and ANQGSEA. The CDR3 region is CSVVSKNIQYF. The CDR3 DNA reads as TGCAGCGTTGTCAGCAAAAACATTCAGTACTTC.

The chain combines TRBV20-1 with TRBJ2-1; no clear D. Germline assignment: CDR1 DFQATT and CDR2 SNEGSKA (reference sequence). Deletions cut 6 bases from V and 6 bases from J, with 12 bases between. This CDR3 has 12 amino acids. CDR3 amino acids: CSAKPSSNEQFF. CDR3 bases: TGCAGTGCCAAGCCCTCGAGCAATGAGCAGTTCTTC.

This chain links TRBV11-2 with TRBJ2-7; unclear D gene. The germline CDR1 and CDR2 sequences are SGHAT and FQNNGV. CDR3 length: 15 amino acids. The ends were cut back, 0 bases at V and 2 bases at J, with 11 bases in the middle. The DNA of the CDR3 is TGTGCCAGCAGCTTAGATCCGGTCCCCACCTACGAGCAGTACTTC. Amino acids: CASSLDPVPTYEQYF.

The chain has TRBV20-1 and TRBJ2-3; D is unclear. The CDR3 consists of 12 residues. Germline V lookup: CDR1 DFQATT, CDR2 SNEGSKA (reference sequence). V gave up 7 bases and J gave up 2 bases, with 10 bases separating them. The CDR3 sequence is CSEKGPTDTQYF. CDR3 in DNA: TGCAGTGAAAAGGGCCCCACAGATACGCAGTATTTT.

The sample holds many counts of this clonotype. The V and J genes are TRBV7-3 and TRBJ2-3, with D possibly being TRBD1 (6 bases). The ends were cut back, 5 bases at V and 8 bases at J, with 17 bases in the middle. From germline, CDR1 is SGHTA and CDR2 FQGTGA. CDR3 length equals 14 residues. CDR3 nucleotide sequence: TGTGCCAGCAGCCCGGGACATGAAAGTGGTACGCAGTATTTT. Protein product: CASSPGHESGTQYF.

This clonotype was found a few times. The genes are TRBV6-5 and TRBJ1-1, with D possibly TRBD1 on 6 matching bases. From germline, CDR1 is MNHEY and CDR2 SVGAGI. Trimming took off 6 bases at V and 6 bases at J, with 14 bases between the two ends. CDR3 length: 13 residues. This CDR3 is CASSETGSAEAFF. As DNA, the CDR3 is TGTGCCAGCAGCGAGACAGGCTCTGCTGAAGCTTTCTTT.

The V gene is TRBV7-2, the J gene TRBJ2-7, with 8 bases lining up with TRBD2. From germline, CDR1 is SGHTA and CDR2 FQGNSA. The CDR3 totals 15 residues. The V gene end was trimmed by 5 bases and the J gene end by 4 bases; junction bases not matched to a gene: 10. The CDR3 DNA reads TGTGCCAGCAGCCGTGACGGGGGGGCTATTTACGAGCAGTACTTC. Protein product: CASSRDGGAIYEQYF.

J is TRBJ2-3 and V is TRBV4-3; D possibly corresponds to TRBD2 (5 bases). Trimming removed 4 bases from V and 1 base from J, with 6 bases in between. Germline V gene lookup returns CDR1 LGHNA and CDR2 YSLEER. CDR3 length equals 13 residues. This CDR3 is CASSRRGTDTQYF. The CDR3 DNA reads TGCGCCAGCAGCCGGCGGGGCACAGATACGCAGTATTTT.

In its sample, this clonotype was seen a few times. The J gene is TRBJ2-5, the V gene TRBV20-1, with 15 positions matching TRBD2. The CDR3 loop spans 18 amino acids. From germline, CDR1 is DFQATT and CDR2 SNEGSKA (reference sequence). Trimming cost V 6 bases and J 3 bases; bases outside gene matches: 14. The CDR3 loop reads CSARTGTSGGSREETQYF. CDR3 nucleotides: TGCAGTGCACGGACCGGGACTAGCGGGGGGAGTAGGGAAGAGACCCAGTACTTC.

The rearrangement joins TRBV15 to TRBJ1-2; 7 nucleotides align to TRBD1. Germline CDR1 is LNHNV and CDR2 is YYDKDF (reference sequence). The trim removed 5 bases at V and 9 bases at J, leaving 21 bases unmatched. CDR3 length equals 17 residues. CDR3 in DNA: TGTGCCACCAGCGGGACGATCGACAGGGAGGGTAGAAAGAGCTACACCTTC. Protein product: CATSGTIDREGRKSYTF.

This clonotype was seen ten or more times. V gene TRBV29-1 combines with J gene TRBJ2-3; D possibly matches TRBD1 or TRBD2 (6 bases each). CDR1 and CDR2 (germline): SQVTM, ANQGSEA. V was clipped by 7 bases and J by 1 base, with 18 bases between them. This CDR3 spans 15 amino acids. In DNA form, the CDR3 reads TGCAGCGCCGGAGGGGGAAAAGGGCGCACAGATACGCAGTATTTT. The encoded protein is CSAGGGKGRTDTQYF.

The chain combines TRBV6-4 with TRBJ1-1; 8 bases map to TRBD1. Germline CDR1 MRHNA, CDR2 SNTAGT. V dropped 2 bases and J dropped 5; count of bases not matched to a gene: 7. This CDR3 region has 15 residues. The CDR3 protein is CASSDGGRGRTEAFF. Written as DNA, the CDR3 is TGTGCCAGCAGTGACGGTGGCAGGGGGCGGACTGAAGCTTTCTTT.

In the case of this clonotype: One end of the junction does not line up with germline, which may come from a read error. The chain couples TRBV20-1 to TRBJ1-1; D is unclear. Germline V lookup: CDR1 DFQATT, CDR2 SNEGSKA (reference sequence). The CDR3 contains 14 residues. CDR3 nucleotides: TGCAGTACTAGAGAACCGGGGAAGAACACTGAAGCTTTCTTT. It yields the protein CSTREPGKNTEAFF.

This clonotype appeared a few times. The gene calls are TRBV20-1 and TRBJ2-5; D is unclear. CDR1 is DFQATT, CDR2 SNEGSKA, per germline (reference sequence). The CDR3 is made up of 14 amino acids. With 1 base removed from V and 1 base from J, the gap between germline ends came to 10 bases. The DNA for the CDR3 is TGCAGTGCTAGAGCATGGCACAGCCAAGAGACCCAGTACTTC. It encodes CSARAWHSQETQYF.

Comment on this clonotype: A much larger clone sits a single nucleotide away, making a read error possible. The chain is built from TRBV12-3 or TRBV12-4 and TRBJ2-3; TRBD1 agrees at 8 bases. This CDR3 has 14 residues. The CDR3 bases are TGTGCCAGCAGCCAGGACAGGGCAACAGATACGCACTATTTT. Translation: CASSQDRATDTHYF.

CDR3 in DNA: TGTGCCAGCAGCCAAGGGACGGCCAGCTCCTACGAGCAGTACTTC. Residues: CASSQGTASSYEQYF. This rearrangement joins TRBV3-1 to TRBJ2-7; D gene unclear. There are 15 residues in the CDR3. Germline V lookup: CDR1 LGHDT, CDR2 YNNKEL (reference sequence). Trimming took off 1 base at V and 0 bases at J, with 10 bases between the two ends.

This clonotype came up a few times. The J gene is TRBJ1-6, the V gene TRBV16; TRBD1 matches at 8 bases. In germline, CDR1 is KGHSY, CDR2 FQNENV. V shed 4 bases and J 13 bases; nucleotides not matched to a gene: 6. This CDR3 comprises 13 residues. CDR3 in DNA: TGTGCCAGCAGCCTGGACAGGGAATCCCCCCTCCACTTT. The encoded protein is CASSLDRESPLHF.

The chain has TRBV7-9 and TRBJ2-2; TRBD1 aligns across 9 bases. CDR1 SEHNR and CDR2 FQNEAQ come from the germline V gene (reference sequence). Unmatched junction bases numbered 3, after V lost 7 bases and J lost 3 bases. This CDR3 spans 14 amino acids. The CDR3 region has the DNA TGTGCCAGCACACGGACAGGGGACACCGGGGAGCTGTTTTTT. This translates into CASTRTGDTGELFF.

This clonotype was seen a few times. The chain carries TRBV5-1 and TRBJ1-2, with D possibly matching TRBD1 (5 bases). In germline, CDR1 is SGHRS, CDR2 YFSETQ. Deletions cut 0 bases from V and 4 bases from J, with 10 bases between. This CDR3 has 14 amino acids. CDR3 loop: CASSLDRDGYGYTF. For the CDR3, the DNA is TGCGCCAGCAGCTTGGACCGGGACGGCTATGGCTACACCTTC.

The V call is TRBV5-6, the J call TRBJ1-1, with 9 bases identical to TRBD1. After removal of 4 bases from V and 10 bases from J, the junction contained 20 bases not matched to a gene. Germline CDR1 is SGHDT and CDR2 is YYEEEE. The CDR3 is 17 amino acids. The CDR3 loop is CASSPRADDRGGRRAFF. CDR3 nucleotides: TGTGCCAGCAGCCCGAGGGCCGACGACAGGGGGGGACGCAGAGCTTTCTTT.

The gene calls are TRBV27 and TRBJ1-1, with 7 positions matching TRBD1. CDR1 is MNHEY, CDR2 SMNVEV, per germline (reference sequence). The junction had 3 bases not matched to a gene; V was cut back by 3 bases and J by 8 bases. This CDR3 comprises 12 residues. This CDR3 is CASSLLGGEAFF. The CDR3 DNA reads as TGTGCCAGCAGTTTGCTAGGGGGCGAAGCTTTCTTT.

The J gene is TRBJ2-1, the V gene TRBV12-3 or TRBV12-4; 13 bases align to TRBD2. The CDR3 loop spans 17 amino acids. V trimming: 5 bases; J trimming: 15 bases; junction bases outside the gene matches: 19. The CDR3 DNA reads as TGTGCCAGCAGTCCCCCTCGACTAGCGGGGGGCTCAAAGGGTCCGTTCTTC. Amino acid sequence: CASSPPRLAGGSKGPFF.

The CDR3 here is CASSSRVLGSSYNEQFF. The CDR3 DNA follows: TGTGCCAGCAGCTCCAGGGTGCTAGGGAGCTCCTACAATGAGCAGTTCTTC. This rearrangement joins TRBV11-2 to TRBJ2-1; D is perhaps TRBD1 or TRBD2 (5 bases each). This CDR3 has 17 amino acids. The germline V and J ends were trimmed by 4 bases and 0 bases, with 16 bases remaining between them. Germline V lookup: CDR1 SGHAT, CDR2 FQNNGV.

The J gene is TRBJ1-1, the V gene TRBV7-9; a possible D gene is TRBD1 (6 bases). The CDR3 sequence is 15 residues long. V lost 2 bases and J lost 1, with 11 bases in between. The germline CDR1 and CDR2 sequences are SEHNR and FQNEAQ (reference sequence). The CDR3 here is CASSLLPDRNTEAFF. The CDR3 coding sequence is TGTGCCAGCAGCTTACTCCCGGACAGGAACACTGAAGCTTTCTTT.

Only a few counts were recorded for this clonotype. The chain combines TRBV29-1 with TRBJ2-7; no reliable D call. Looked up from germline, CDR1 is SQVTM and CDR2 is ANQGSEA. Trimming left V 4 bases short and J 0 bases short, with 7 bases between. The CDR3 contains 12 residues. CDR3 nucleotides: TGCAGCGTTGTTGTCAACTCCTACGAGCAGTACTTC. This translates into CSVVVNSYEQYF.

The chain carries TRBV5-1 and TRBJ2-5; weak D call: TRBD1 (6 bases). Judging by the DNA end, TRBJ2-7 fits better; the J call may be wrong. Germline CDR1 SGHRS, CDR2 YFSETQ. The CDR3 runs 15 residues. CDR3 in DNA: TGCGCCAGCAGCTTGGGTGACAGGCGATACTACGAGCAGTACTTC. Encoded protein: CASSLGDRRYYEQYF.